This TCR beta chain is drawn from a study of beta chain features in type 1 diabetes. Study-level findings and limits: TCRB CDR3s were moderately but significantly shorter in Type 1 diabetes patients in all four CD4+ subsets. PCR, the amplification step, might favor shorter templates, equally in patients and controls.

What was sequenced were expressed TCRB transcripts, since all of the isolated RNA had been reverse transcribed. Clones were read by immunoSEQ multiplex PCR, and TCRdb kept only the in-frame ones, dropping some. The sample contains 40,000 or so clones, 66% of which appear only once. Germline V gene lookup returns CDR1 KGHSH and CDR2 LQKENI. The CDR3 consists of 15 residues. V lost 4 bases, J lost 6 bases, and 7 bases stayed unmatched. Comments on this clone: Its target is not known.

Heparinised blood was drawn once per donor, averaging approximately 0.12 L. Sequencing was performed on Tregs from blood. This TCR came from a woman between 18 and 29 years old with type 1 diabetes. The chain joins TRBV18 to TRBJ2-7, with 12 positions matching TRBD2. The CDR3 nucleotides read TGTGCCAGCTCACTAGGACTAGCGGGACCTGTCGAGCAGTACTTC. It encodes CASSLGLAGPVEQYF.